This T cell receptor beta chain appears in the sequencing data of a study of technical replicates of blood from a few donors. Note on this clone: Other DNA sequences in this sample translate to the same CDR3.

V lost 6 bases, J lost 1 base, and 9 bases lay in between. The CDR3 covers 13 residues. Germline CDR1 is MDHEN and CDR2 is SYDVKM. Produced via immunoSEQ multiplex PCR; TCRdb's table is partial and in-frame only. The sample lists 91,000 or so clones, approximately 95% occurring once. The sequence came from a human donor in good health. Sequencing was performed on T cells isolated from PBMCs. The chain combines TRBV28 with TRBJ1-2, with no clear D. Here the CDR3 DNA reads TGTGCCAGCAGGTCTGGAGTTAACTATGGCTACACCTTC. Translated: CASRSGVNYGYTF.